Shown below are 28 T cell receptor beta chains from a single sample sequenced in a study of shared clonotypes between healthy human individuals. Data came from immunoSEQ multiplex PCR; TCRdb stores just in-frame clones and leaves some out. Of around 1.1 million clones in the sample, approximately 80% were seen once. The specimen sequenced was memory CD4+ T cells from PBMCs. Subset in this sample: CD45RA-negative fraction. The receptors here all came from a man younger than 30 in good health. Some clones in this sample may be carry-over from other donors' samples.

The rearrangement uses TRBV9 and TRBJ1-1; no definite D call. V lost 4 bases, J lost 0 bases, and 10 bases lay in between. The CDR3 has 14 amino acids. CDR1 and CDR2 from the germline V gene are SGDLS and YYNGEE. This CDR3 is CASSSAVVNTEAFF. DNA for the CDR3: TGTGCCAGCAGCTCGGCCGTGGTGAACACTGAAGCTTTCTTT. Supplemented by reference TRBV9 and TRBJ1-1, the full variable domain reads DSGVTQTPKHLITATGQRVTLRCSPRSGDLSVYWYQQSLDQGLQFLIQYYNGEERAKGNILERFSAQQFPDLHSELNLSSLELGDSALYFCASSSAVVNTEAFFGQGTRLTVV.

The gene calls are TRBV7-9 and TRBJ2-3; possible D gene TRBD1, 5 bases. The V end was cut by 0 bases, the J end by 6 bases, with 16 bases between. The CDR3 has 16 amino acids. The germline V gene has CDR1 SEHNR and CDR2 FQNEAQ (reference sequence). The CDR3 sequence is CASSLAFQQGPDTQYF. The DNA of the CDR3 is TGTGCCAGCAGCTTAGCGTTTCAGCAGGGTCCTGATACGCAGTATTTT.

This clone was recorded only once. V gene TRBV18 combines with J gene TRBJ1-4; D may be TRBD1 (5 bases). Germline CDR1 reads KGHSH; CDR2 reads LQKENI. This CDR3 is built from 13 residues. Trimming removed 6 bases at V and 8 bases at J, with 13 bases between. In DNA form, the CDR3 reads TGTGCCAGCTCCATCGGGGGTCGGGAAAAACTGTTTTTT. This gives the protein CASSIGGREKLFF.

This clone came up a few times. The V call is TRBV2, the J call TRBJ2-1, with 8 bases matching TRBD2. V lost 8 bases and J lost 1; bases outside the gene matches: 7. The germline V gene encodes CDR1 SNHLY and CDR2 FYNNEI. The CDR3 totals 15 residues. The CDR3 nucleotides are TGTGCCAGCGAGTCCACTAGCGGTTCCTACAATGAGCAGTTCTTC. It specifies CASESTSGSYNEQFF. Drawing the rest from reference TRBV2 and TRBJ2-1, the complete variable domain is EPEVTQTPSHQVTQMGQEVILRCVPISNHLYFYWYRQILGQKVEFLVSFYNNEISEKSEIFDDQFSVERPDGSNFTLKIRSTKLEDSAMYFCASESTSGSYNEQFFGPGTRLTVL.

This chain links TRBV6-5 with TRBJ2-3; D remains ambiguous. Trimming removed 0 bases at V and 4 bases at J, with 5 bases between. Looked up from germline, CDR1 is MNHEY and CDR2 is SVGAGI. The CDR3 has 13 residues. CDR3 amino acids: CASSYSRPDTQYF. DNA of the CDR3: TGTGCCAGCAGTTACTCGAGGCCAGATACGCAGTATTTT.

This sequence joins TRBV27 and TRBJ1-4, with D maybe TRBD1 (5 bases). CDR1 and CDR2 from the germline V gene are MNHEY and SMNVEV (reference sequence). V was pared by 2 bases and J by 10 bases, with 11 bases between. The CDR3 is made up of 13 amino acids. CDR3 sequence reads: CASSLNGGGKLFF. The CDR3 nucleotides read TGTGCCAGCAGTTTAAACGGGGGAGGAAAACTGTTTTTT. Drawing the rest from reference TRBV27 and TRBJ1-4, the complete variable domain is EAQVTQNPRYLITVTGKKLTVTCSQNMNHEYMSWYRQDPGLGLRQIYYSMNVEVTDKGDVPEGYKVSRKEKRNFPLILESPSPNQTSLYFCASSLNGGGKLFFGSGTQLSVL.

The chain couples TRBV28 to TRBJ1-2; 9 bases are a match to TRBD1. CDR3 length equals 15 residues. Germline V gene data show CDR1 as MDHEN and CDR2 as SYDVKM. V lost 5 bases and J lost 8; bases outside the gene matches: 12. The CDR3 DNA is TGTGCCAGCAGTCCTCCGGGACAGGGTAGTGTCGGCTACACCTTC. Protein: CASSPPGQGSVGYTF.

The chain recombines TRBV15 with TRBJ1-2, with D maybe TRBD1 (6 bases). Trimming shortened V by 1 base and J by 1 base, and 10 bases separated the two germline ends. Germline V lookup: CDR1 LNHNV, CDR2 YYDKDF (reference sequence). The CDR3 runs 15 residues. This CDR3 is CATSRGGGINYGYTF. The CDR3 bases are TGTGCCACCAGCAGAGGGGGGGGCATTAACTATGGCTACACCTTC.

The chain's CDR3 is CASSYAGGGQPQHF. The CDR3 DNA reads TGTGCCAGCAGTTACGCAGGGGGTGGTCAGCCCCAGCATTTT. The rearrangement links TRBV6-5 to TRBJ1-5; TRBD1 matches at 7 bases. The ends lost 2 bases at V and 6 bases at J; junction bases unmatched: 4. Germline V gives CDR1 MNHEY, CDR2 SVGAGI. This CDR3 comprises 14 residues.

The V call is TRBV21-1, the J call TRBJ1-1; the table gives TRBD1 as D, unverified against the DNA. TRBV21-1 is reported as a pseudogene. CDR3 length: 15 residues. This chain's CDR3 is CASRKRGTPVAEAFF. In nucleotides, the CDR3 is TGTGCCAGTCGTAAAAGGGGGACACCGGTCGCTGAAGCTTTCTTT.

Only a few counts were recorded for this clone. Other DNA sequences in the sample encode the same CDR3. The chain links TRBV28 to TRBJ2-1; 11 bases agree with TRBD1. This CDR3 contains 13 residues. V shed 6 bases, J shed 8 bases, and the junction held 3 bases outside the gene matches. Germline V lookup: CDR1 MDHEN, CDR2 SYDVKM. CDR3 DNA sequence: TGTGCCAGCAGGGGACAGGGGGTCGATGAGCAGTTCTTC. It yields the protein CASRGQGVDEQFF.

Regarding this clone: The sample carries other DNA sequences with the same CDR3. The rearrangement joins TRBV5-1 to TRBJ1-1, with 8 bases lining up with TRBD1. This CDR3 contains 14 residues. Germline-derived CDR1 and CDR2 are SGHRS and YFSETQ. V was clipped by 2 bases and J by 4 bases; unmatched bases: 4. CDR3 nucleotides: TGCGCCAGCAGCTTAGACAGGGGAACCACTGAAGCTTTCTTT. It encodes CASSLDRGTTEAFF.

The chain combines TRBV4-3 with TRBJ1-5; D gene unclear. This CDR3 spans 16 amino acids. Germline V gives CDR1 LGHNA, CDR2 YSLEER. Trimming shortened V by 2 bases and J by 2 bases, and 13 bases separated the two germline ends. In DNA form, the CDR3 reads TGCGCCAGCAGCCAAATCTATGACGCGGGCAATCAGCCCCAGCATTTT. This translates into CASSQIYDAGNQPQHF.

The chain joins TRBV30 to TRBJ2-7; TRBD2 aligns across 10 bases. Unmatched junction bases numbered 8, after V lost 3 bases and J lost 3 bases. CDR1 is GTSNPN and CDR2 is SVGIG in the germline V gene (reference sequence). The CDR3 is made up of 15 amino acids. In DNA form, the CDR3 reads TGTGCCTGGAGCAACGAGCGGGGGGGAAGCTACGAGCAGTACTTC. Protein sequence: CAWSNERGGSYEQYF.

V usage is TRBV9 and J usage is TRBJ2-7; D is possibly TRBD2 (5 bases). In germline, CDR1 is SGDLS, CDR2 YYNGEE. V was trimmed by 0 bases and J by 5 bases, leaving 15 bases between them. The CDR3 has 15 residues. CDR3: CASSVEAGPWDEQYF. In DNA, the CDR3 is TGTGCCAGCAGCGTAGAGGCGGGCCCATGGGACGAGCAGTACTTC.

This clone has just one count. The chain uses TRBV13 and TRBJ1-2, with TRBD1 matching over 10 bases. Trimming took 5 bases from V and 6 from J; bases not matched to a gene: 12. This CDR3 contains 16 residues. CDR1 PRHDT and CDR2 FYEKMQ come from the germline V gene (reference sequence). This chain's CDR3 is CASSPGQGVGLDGYTF. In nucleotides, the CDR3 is TGTGCCAGCAGCCCCGGACAGGGGGTAGGTTTGGATGGCTACACCTTC.

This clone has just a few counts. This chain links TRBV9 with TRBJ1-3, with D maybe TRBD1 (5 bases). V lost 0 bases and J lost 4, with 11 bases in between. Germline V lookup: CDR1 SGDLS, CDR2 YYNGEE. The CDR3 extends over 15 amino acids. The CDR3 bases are TGTGCCAGCAGCGTAGCCCCAGGGAGAGGAAACACCATATATTTT. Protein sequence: CASSVAPGRGNTIYF.

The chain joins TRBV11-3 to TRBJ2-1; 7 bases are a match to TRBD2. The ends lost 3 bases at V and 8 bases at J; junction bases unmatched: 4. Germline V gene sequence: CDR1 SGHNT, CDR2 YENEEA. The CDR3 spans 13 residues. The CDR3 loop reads CASSFGGGDEQFF. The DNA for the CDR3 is TGTGCCAGCAGCTTCGGTGGGGGGGATGAGCAGTTCTTC.

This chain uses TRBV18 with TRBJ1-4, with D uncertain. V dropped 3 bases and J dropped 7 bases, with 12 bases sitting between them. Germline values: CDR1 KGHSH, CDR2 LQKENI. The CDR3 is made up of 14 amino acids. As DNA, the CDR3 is TGTGCCAGCTCACCTAGCAGGACGGCTGAAAAACTGTTTTTT. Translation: CASSPSRTAEKLFF.

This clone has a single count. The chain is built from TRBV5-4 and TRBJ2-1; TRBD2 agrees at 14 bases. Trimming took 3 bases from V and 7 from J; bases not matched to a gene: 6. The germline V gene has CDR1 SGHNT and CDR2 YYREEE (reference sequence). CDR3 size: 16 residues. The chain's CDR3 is CASSWGLAGVANEQFF. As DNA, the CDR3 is TGTGCCAGCAGCTGGGGACTAGCGGGAGTTGCTAATGAGCAGTTCTTC.

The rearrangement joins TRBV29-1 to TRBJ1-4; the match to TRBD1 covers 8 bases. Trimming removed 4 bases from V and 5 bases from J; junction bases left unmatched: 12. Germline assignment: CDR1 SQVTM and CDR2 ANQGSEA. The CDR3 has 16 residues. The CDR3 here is CSVATGGTGTNEKLFF. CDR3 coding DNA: TGCAGCGTTGCGACCGGAGGGACAGGAACAAATGAAAAACTGTTTTTT. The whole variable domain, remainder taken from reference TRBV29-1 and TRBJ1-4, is SAVISQKPSRDICQRGTSLTIQCQVDSQVTMMFWYRQQPGQSLTLIATANQGSEATYESGFVIDKFPISRPNLTFSTLTVSNMSPEDSSIYLCSVATGGTGTNEKLFFGSGTQLSVL.

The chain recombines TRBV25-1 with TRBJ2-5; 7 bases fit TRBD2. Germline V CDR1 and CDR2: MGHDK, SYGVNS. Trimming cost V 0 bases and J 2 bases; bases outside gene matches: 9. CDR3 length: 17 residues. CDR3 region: CASSEYRRAGAQETQYF. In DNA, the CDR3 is TGTGCCAGCAGTGAATATCGGCGTGCGGGAGCTCAAGAGACCCAGTACTTC.

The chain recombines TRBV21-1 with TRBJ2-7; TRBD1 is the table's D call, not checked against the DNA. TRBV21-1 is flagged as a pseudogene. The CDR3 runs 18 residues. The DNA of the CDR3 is TGTGCCAGCAGCAAAGAGGGGCTGGTGCTCTGGGTCTCCTACGAGCAGTACTTC. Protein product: CASSKEGLVLWVSYEQYF.

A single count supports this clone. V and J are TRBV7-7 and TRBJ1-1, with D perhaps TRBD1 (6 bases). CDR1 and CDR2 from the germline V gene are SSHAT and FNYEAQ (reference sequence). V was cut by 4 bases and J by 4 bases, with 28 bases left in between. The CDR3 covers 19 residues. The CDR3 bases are TGTGCCAGCAGCTCAGAACGGAGGGGAGACAGGCTAATCCGCACTGAAGCTTTCTTT. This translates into CASSSERRGDRLIRTEAFF.

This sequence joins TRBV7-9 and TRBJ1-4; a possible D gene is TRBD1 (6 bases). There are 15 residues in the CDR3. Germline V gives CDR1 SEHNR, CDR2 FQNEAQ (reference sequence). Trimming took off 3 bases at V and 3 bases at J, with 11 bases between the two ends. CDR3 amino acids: CASSLKRTANEKLFF. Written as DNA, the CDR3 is TGTGCCAGCAGCTTGAAGAGGACAGCTAATGAAAAACTGTTTTTT. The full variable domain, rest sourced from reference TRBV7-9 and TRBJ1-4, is DTGVSQNPRHKITKRGQNVTFRCDPISEHNRLYWYRQTLGQGPEFLTYFQNEAQLEKSRLLSDRFSAERPKGSFSTLEIQRTEQGDSAMYLCASSLKRTANEKLFFGSGTQLSVL.

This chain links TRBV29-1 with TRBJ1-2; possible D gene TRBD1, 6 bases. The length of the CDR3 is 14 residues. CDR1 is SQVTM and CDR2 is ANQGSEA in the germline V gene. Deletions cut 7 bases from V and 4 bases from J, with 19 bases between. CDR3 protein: CSGRVEGESYGYTF. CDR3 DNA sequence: TGCAGCGGGCGAGTTGAGGGGGAATCCTATGGCTACACCTTC.

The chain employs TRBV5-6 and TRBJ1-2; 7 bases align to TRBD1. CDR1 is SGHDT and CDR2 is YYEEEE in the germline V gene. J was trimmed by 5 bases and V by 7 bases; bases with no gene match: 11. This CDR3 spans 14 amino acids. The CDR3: CASHKGTVMYGYTF. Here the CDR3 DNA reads TGTGCCAGCCACAAAGGGACAGTAATGTATGGCTACACCTTC. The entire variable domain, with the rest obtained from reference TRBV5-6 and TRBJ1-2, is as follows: DAGVTQSPTHLIKTRGQQVTLRCSPKSGHDTVSWYQQALGQGPQFIFQYYEEEERQRGNFPDRFSGHQFPNYSSELNVNALLLGDSALYLCASHKGTVMYGYTFGSGTRLTVV.

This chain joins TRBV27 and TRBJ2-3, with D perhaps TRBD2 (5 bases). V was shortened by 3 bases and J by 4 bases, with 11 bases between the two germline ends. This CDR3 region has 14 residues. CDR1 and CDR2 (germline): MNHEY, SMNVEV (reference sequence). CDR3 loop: CASSFAVRADTQYF. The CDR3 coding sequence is TGTGCCAGCAGTTTCGCCGTGAGGGCAGATACGCAGTATTTT.